What follows describes a single T cell receptor (beta chain). This specimen belongs to a study of shared T cell receptors in the human thymus. TCRdb's copy holds only in-frame clones and misses some; the assay was immunoSEQ multiplex PCR. The sample consists of 600,000 or so clones, around 87% of them appearing once. The CDR3 totals 18 residues. Germline values: CDR1 SGDLS, CDR2 YYNGEE. V lost 5 bases and J lost 0; bases outside the gene matches: 9. These data were likewise used in another study, on human thymus T cells. That work contributes: The thymus was resected at corrective cardiac surgery. Thymic and blood repertoires appeared to carry a bias in their V and J gene usage. Related work found strong thymic repertoire overlap between unrelated individuals.

The chain combines TRBV9 with TRBJ2-2, with 11 bases matching TRBD2. This receptor was taken from a boy younger than two with a congenital heart defect. The sample comprised thymocytes. CDR3 residues: CASRDRGTSGPNTGELFF. The CDR3 coding sequence is TGTGCCAGCAGGGATCGTGGGACTAGCGGTCCGAACACCGGGGAGCTGTTTTTT.